These 12 T cell receptor beta chains came from one sample sequenced in a study of T cell responses to AZD1222 COVID-19 vaccine (dated by TCRdb to about 2021). Libraries were built with the immunoSEQ multiplex PCR assay. TCRdb limited this immuneACCESS table to in-frame rearrangements with V and J called. A share of clones is missing; checked studies link under half to unresolved V genes, and the rest is unexplained. The sample table lists about 98,000 clones, about four fifths of them with a count of one. The top ten clones comprise over 15% of the sample. The sample's time point, from its label and the paper: baseline before first vaccination. The sample consisted of peripheral blood, taken on day 0 of AZD1222 vaccination. All receptors come from an adult in good health.

This clone was picked up one time. The chain couples TRBV12-3 or TRBV12-4 to TRBJ1-1; D gene uncertain. Trimming stripped 7 bases from V and 2 bases from J, with 11 bases between. This CDR3 contains 13 residues. This CDR3 is CASIPDLNTEAFF. CDR3 coding DNA: TGTGCCAGCATCCCGGACCTCAACACTGAAGCTTTCTTT.

The rearrangement joins TRBV28 to TRBJ1-5, with D uncertain. The germline CDR1 and CDR2 sequences are MDHEN and SYDVKM. The CDR3 length is 13 residues. Trimming removed 6 bases from V and 2 bases from J, with 8 bases in between. The CDR3 region has the DNA TGTGCCAGCAGGTTTGCGGGCAATCAGCCCCAGCATTTT. It is translated as CASRFAGNQPQHF.

The chain recombines TRBV19 with TRBJ2-5; perhaps TRBD1 as D (6 bases). Germline V gene lookup returns CDR1 LNHDA and CDR2 SQIVND (reference sequence). The ends were cut back, 5 bases at V and 2 bases at J, with 9 bases in the middle. This CDR3 is 13 amino acids long. Written as DNA, the CDR3 is TGTGCCAGTAGTTGGACAGATCAAGAGACCCAGTACTTC. Encoded protein: CASSWTDQETQYF.

This sequence joins TRBV4-1 and TRBJ2-6, with D unresolved. Germline V gene sequence: CDR1 MGHRA, CDR2 YSYEKL. V lost 4 bases, J lost 0 bases, and 7 bases lay in between. CDR3 length: 15 amino acids. The CDR3 spells CASSLRHSGANVLTF. CDR3 nucleotide sequence: TGCGCCAGCAGCCTTCGGCACTCTGGGGCCAACGTCCTGACTTTC.

This chain joins TRBV5-1 and TRBJ2-5, with a possible D match to TRBD1 (5 bases). Germline V gene data show CDR1 as SGHRS and CDR2 as YFSETQ. Trimming removed 0 bases at V and 2 bases at J, with 8 bases between. CDR3 length equals 14 residues. The CDR3 spells CASSLGGSQETQYF. The DNA for the CDR3 is TGCGCCAGCAGCTTGGGGGGCTCGCAAGAGACCCAGTACTTC.

The rearrangement uses TRBV11-3 and TRBJ1-1; TRBD1 matches 7 bases. The germline V gene encodes CDR1 SGHNT and CDR2 YENEEA. The CDR3 runs 14 residues. Trimming at V came to 7 bases and at J to 2 bases, leaving 7 bases not matched to a gene. The CDR3 DNA follows: TGTGCCAGCACCCCAGGGGGGGCCAACACTGAAGCTTTCTTT. It encodes CASTPGGANTEAFF.

This clone was observed once. The chain employs TRBV12-5 and TRBJ2-5; D uncertain. This CDR3 spans 13 amino acids. From germline, CDR1 is LGHNT and CDR2 FRNRAP. V was cut by 4 bases and J by 3 bases, with 9 bases left in between. CDR3 sequence reads: CASGSQIEETQYF. Written as DNA, the CDR3 is TGTGCTAGTGGTTCACAGATCGAAGAGACCCAGTACTTC.

The chain's CDR3 is CASMRETYNEQFF. Here the CDR3 DNA reads TGTGCCAGCATGCGGGAAACCTACAATGAGCAGTTCTTC. The gene calls are TRBV2 and TRBJ2-1; possibly TRBD2 for D (6 bases). V was cut by 7 bases and J by 2 bases, with 9 bases left in between. Germline CDR1 and CDR2: SNHLY and FYNNEI. This CDR3 comprises 13 residues.

The chain recombines TRBV24-1 with TRBJ1-2; a weak D match, TRBD1 (5 bases). V lost 3 bases to trimming and J lost 4 bases, with 8 bases between them. The CDR3 consists of 13 residues. Germline V gene data show CDR1 as KGHDR and CDR2 as SFDVKD. The CDR3 loop is CATSDAGLYGYTF. CDR3 DNA sequence: TGTGCCACCAGTGATGCGGGGCTCTATGGCTACACCTTC.

This clone was seen only a few times. The chain links TRBV5-1 to TRBJ2-1; no clear D gene. Germline lookup yields CDR1 SGHRS and CDR2 YFSETQ. The CDR3 runs 15 residues. Between the trimmed V and J ends, which lost 4 bases and 3 bases, there was a span of 14 bases. The CDR3 sequence: CASSPAPERYNEQFF. The DNA for the CDR3 is TGCGCCAGCAGCCCGGCTCCGGAGCGCTACAATGAGCAGTTCTTC.

The V call is TRBV24-1, the J call TRBJ1-2; D is unresolved. The CDR3 is made up of 15 amino acids. Germline lookup yields CDR1 KGHDR and CDR2 SFDVKD. V lost 5 bases and J 0 bases, leaving 12 bases between the germline ends. The CDR3, as DNA: TGTGCCACCAGTGGCTTCCGGGATTCTAACTATGGCTACACCTTC. Protein sequence: CATSGFRDSNYGYTF.

The sample holds a few counts of this clone. This chain joins TRBV5-1 and TRBJ2-2; the match to TRBD2 covers 8 bases. CDR3 size: 16 residues. Germline V gene data show CDR1 as SGHRS and CDR2 as YFSETQ. With 3 bases clipped from V and 0 bases from J, the junction kept 4 bases outside the gene matches. CDR3 nucleotide sequence: TGCGCCAGCAGCTCTACAGCGGGGGCGAACACCGGGGAGCTGTTTTTT. Protein sequence: CASSSTAGANTGELFF.